These 14 T cell receptor beta chains came from one sample sequenced in a study of radiation and T cells in renal cell carcinoma. Sample time point: blood 2 weeks post-SBRT. Treatment defined: 15 Gy SBRT to primary tumor, nephrectomy 4 weeks later. Generated by immunoSEQ multiplex PCR, the TCRdb table keeps only in-frame clones and is missing some. The table lists 120,000 or so clones, about 81% of them singletons. Sequencing used blood, obtained from a patient whose treatment included radiotherapy and nephrectomy. The receptor set was obtained from a man in his fifties or sixties with renal cell carcinoma.

V is TRBV2 and J is TRBJ1-2; 9 bases align to TRBD1. Germline loops: CDR1 SNHLY, CDR2 FYNNEI. The length of the CDR3 is 12 residues. J gave up 6 bases and V 7 bases, and 3 bases lay outside the gene matches. CDR3 in amino acids: CASTRDRDGYTF. In nucleotides, the CDR3 is TGTGCCAGCACCCGGGACAGGGATGGCTACACCTTC.

The V and J genes are TRBV5-1 and TRBJ1-1; D gene unclear. This CDR3 contains 15 residues. Between the trimmed V and J ends, which lost 1 base and 2 bases, there was a span of 12 bases. From germline, CDR1 is SGHRS and CDR2 YFSETQ. CDR3: CASSLRPNLNTEAFF. The CDR3 nucleotides are TGCGCCAGCAGCTTGCGACCGAACCTAAACACTGAAGCTTTCTTT. Complete variable domain (other parts from reference TRBV5-1 and TRBJ1-1): KAGVTQTPRYLIKTRGQQVTLSCSPISGHRSVSWYQQTPGQGLQFLFEYFSETQRNKGNFPGRFSGRQFSNSRSEMNVSTLELGDSALYLCASSLRPNLNTEAFFGQGTRLTVV.

This clone was observed a handful of times. V is TRBV2 and J is TRBJ2-7; 8 bases match TRBD1. This CDR3 is 15 amino acids long. Trimming removed 7 bases from V and 5 bases from J; junction bases left unmatched: 13. Germline CDR1 is SNHLY and CDR2 is FYNNEI. CDR3 residues: CASTKAPGQGDEQYF. CDR3 DNA: TGTGCCAGCACTAAGGCCCCTGGACAGGGTGACGAGCAGTACTTC.

This clone came up once. In DNA form, the CDR3 reads TGTGCCACCACTAGCGGGAGTTCCTACAATGAGCAGTTCTTC. This encodes CATTSGSSYNEQFF. V is TRBV10-3 and J is TRBJ2-1, with 11 bases aligning to TRBD2. The CDR3 is made up of 14 amino acids. Germline values: CDR1 ENHRY, CDR2 SYGVKD. Germline trimming cut 10 bases from V and 1 base from J; bases unmatched to any gene: 3.

This chain uses TRBV9 with TRBJ2-1; 10 nucleotides agree with TRBD1. The CDR3 runs to 15 residues. Trimming removed 3 bases from V and 6 bases from J; junction bases left unmatched: 6. The germline CDR1 and CDR2 sequences are SGDLS and YYNGEE. The chain's CDR3 is CASSAGTGAINEQFF. The CDR3 nucleotides are TGTGCCAGCAGCGCCGGGACAGGGGCCATCAATGAGCAGTTCTTC. The complete variable domain, with remaining parts taken from reference TRBV9 and TRBJ2-1, reads DSGVTQTPKHLITATGQRVTLRCSPRSGDLSVYWYQQSLDQGLQFLIQYYNGEERAKGNILERFSAQQFPDLHSELNLSSLELGDSALYFCASSAGTGAINEQFFGPGTRLTVL.

This chain connects TRBV30 to TRBJ2-2; perhaps TRBD2 as D (5 bases). Germline CDR1 and CDR2: GTSNPN and SVGIG (reference sequence). This CDR3 contains 13 residues. V was shortened by 0 bases and J by 13 bases, with 15 bases between the two germline ends. In DNA form, the CDR3 reads TGTGCCTGGAGTGTACGGAGACTGGGGAGGCTGTTTTTT. Its protein product is CAWSVRRLGRLFF.

The chain couples TRBV28 to TRBJ1-2, with D uncertain. Per germline, CDR1 MDHEN and CDR2 SYDVKM. The CDR3 has 12 residues. With 3 bases removed from V and 2 bases from J, the gap between germline ends came to 4 bases. The chain's CDR3 is CASSFQNYGYTF. The DNA of the CDR3 is TGTGCCAGCAGTTTTCAGAACTATGGCTACACCTTC.

This rearrangement joins TRBV27 to TRBJ2-7; either TRBD1 or TRBD2 may supply D (6 bases each). Deletions cut 2 bases from V and 3 bases from J, with 11 bases between. The CDR3 sequence is 14 residues long. Germline V CDR1 and CDR2: MNHEY, SMNVEV (reference sequence). CDR3 region: CASSLGGPSYEQYF. The CDR3 DNA reads TGTGCCAGCAGTTTAGGGGGGCCAAGCTACGAGCAGTACTTC.

This clone was counted a single time. The CDR3 sequence: CASSQEFVGQGVPWPNEQYF. CDR3 nucleotides: TGCGCCAGCAGCCAAGAATTTGTAGGACAGGGGGTCCCTTGGCCCAACGAGCAGTACTTC. This sequence joins TRBV4-3 and TRBJ2-7; 10 positions agree with TRBD1. Germline-derived CDR1 and CDR2 are LGHNA and YSLEER. V shed 0 bases, J shed 5 bases, and the junction held 19 bases outside the gene matches. The CDR3 has 20 residues.

By sample share, this clone is medium-sized. The chain joins TRBV7-9 to TRBJ2-1; D gene unclear. V was clipped by 6 bases and J by 6 bases, with 18 bases between them. This CDR3 region has 15 residues. CDR1 and CDR2 from the germline V gene are SEHNR and FQNEAQ (reference sequence). CDR3 nucleotides: TGTGCCAGCAGGGGCGCCATGACGGTCGGCAATGAGCAGTTCTTC. Its protein product is CASRGAMTVGNEQFF.

The V gene is TRBV4-1, the J gene TRBJ2-1; 7 bases agree with TRBD2. Looked up from germline, CDR1 is MGHRA and CDR2 is YSYEKL. The ends lost 5 bases at V and 5 bases at J; junction bases unmatched: 9. The CDR3 extends over 15 amino acids. CDR3 coding DNA: TGCGCCAGCAGCTATCCGCCGCGGGGGAACAATGAGCAGTTCTTC. Protein sequence: CASSYPPRGNNEQFF.

The table lists this clone with a count of one. The chain employs TRBV6-5 and TRBJ2-7, with 7 bases identical to TRBD1. The trim removed 0 bases at V and 2 bases at J, leaving 7 bases unmatched. Germline lookup yields CDR1 MNHEY and CDR2 SVGAGI. The CDR3 covers 16 residues. The CDR3 sequence is CASSYSPYRGTYEQYF. The DNA of the CDR3 is TGTGCCAGCAGTTACTCGCCATACAGGGGCACCTACGAGCAGTACTTC.

J is TRBJ2-3 and V is TRBV2; D assignment may be TRBD1 or TRBD2 (6 bases each). This CDR3 has 13 residues. The germline V and J ends were trimmed by 8 bases and 3 bases, with 12 bases remaining between them. Germline V gives CDR1 SNHLY, CDR2 FYNNEI. This CDR3 reads CASGGLGTDTQYF. In nucleotides, the CDR3 is TGTGCCAGCGGGGGGCTGGGAACAGATACGCAGTATTTT.

The chain joins TRBV7-2 to TRBJ1-1, with a weak D call TRBD1 (5 bases). Germline V gene lookup returns CDR1 SGHTA and CDR2 FQGNSA. The CDR3 is 16 residues long. V lost 5 bases and J 7 bases, leaving 23 bases between the germline ends. The CDR3 DNA follows: TGTGCCAGCAGCGGGGGGGGAGCCATAGGTATGGGTGAAGCTTTCTTT. This codes for CASSGGGAIGMGEAFF.